The 13 T cell receptor beta chains in this list originate from one sample, sequenced in a study of T cells after yellow fever vaccination. From the 5' RACE reads, TCRdb called clonotypes with MiXCR, one entry per CDR3 protein. The table shows under 400,000 distinct CDR3 sequences, with roughly 11% occurring only once. Source: PBMCs, taken on the day of the first yellow fever vaccination. The receptor set was obtained from a man younger than 35 who received the YFV17D yellow fever vaccine.

The table lists this clonotype with a few counts. This chain joins TRBV5-1 and TRBJ2-2; D unclear. The CDR3 has 13 residues. Trimming took 3 bases from V and 7 from J, leaving 10 bases between them. Germline V gene sequence: CDR1 SGHRS, CDR2 YFSETQ. The CDR3 here is CASSSDRFGELFF. The CDR3 region has the DNA TGCGCCAGCAGCTCGGACCGATTCGGGGAGCTGTTTTTT.

In this sample, this clonotype turned up a few times. One end of the junction varies from germline; a read error may be responsible. The CDR3 protein is CVSSLGDSLNEKLFF. CDR3 in DNA: TGTGTCAGCAGCTTAGGGGACAGCCTTAATGAAAAACTGTTTTTT. This chain joins TRBV7-9 and TRBJ1-4; 7 bases agree with TRBD1. This CDR3 has 15 amino acids. Germline-derived CDR1 and CDR2 are SEHNR and FQNEAQ (reference sequence).

The rearrangement links TRBV6-2 or TRBV6-3 to TRBJ1-4, with D unresolved. The CDR3 has 17 amino acids. Trimming took 6 bases from V and 3 from J, leaving 20 bases between them. Germline lookup yields CDR1 MNHEY and CDR2 SVGEGT. The CDR3 spells CASSSHQDRVSNEKLFF. The CDR3 DNA sequence: TGTGCCAGCAGCTCACATCAGGACCGGGTTTCTAATGAAAAACTGTTTTTT.

This clonotype was counted between two and nine times. The chain combines TRBV29-1 with TRBJ2-1, with 14 bases aligning to TRBD2. The CDR3 consists of 15 residues. Germline-derived CDR1 and CDR2 are SQVTM and ANQGSEA. After removal of 6 bases from V and 5 bases from J, the junction contained 6 bases not matched to a gene. CDR3 in amino acids: CSVGGTSGGNNEQFF. CDR3 DNA: TGCAGCGTGGGGGGGACTAGCGGGGGAAACAATGAGCAGTTCTTC.

This clonotype was recorded a few times. The chain links TRBV6-2 or TRBV6-3 to TRBJ1-1; D remains ambiguous. This CDR3 is 13 amino acids long. V shed 5 bases and J shed 8 bases, with 15 bases lying between them. From germline, CDR1 is MNHEY and CDR2 SVGEGT. This CDR3 is CASSDPDKEEAFF. CDR3 sequence (DNA): TGTGCCAGCAGTGACCCCGACAAGGAGGAAGCTTTCTTT.

This clonotype was seen repeatedly, ten times or more. This rearrangement joins TRBV7-2 to TRBJ2-7, with 12 bases aligning to TRBD2. Looked up from germline, CDR1 is SGHTA and CDR2 is FQGNSA. Trimming removed 6 bases from V and 4 bases from J; junction bases left unmatched: 4. The CDR3 has 14 amino acids. The CDR3 protein is CASRLTSGGYEQYF. CDR3 in DNA: TGTGCCAGCAGGCTGACTAGCGGGGGATACGAGCAGTACTTC.

This clonotype was detected many times. The chain couples TRBV4-3 to TRBJ2-3; D remains ambiguous. CDR1 and CDR2 from the germline V gene are LGHNA and YSLEER. CDR3 length: 15 amino acids. The germline V and J ends were trimmed by 1 base and 6 bases, with 14 bases remaining between them. The CDR3 spells CASSQVLLNADTQYF. The CDR3 DNA reads as TGCGCCAGCAGCCAAGTGCTCCTTAATGCGGATACGCAGTATTTT.

This clonotype was detected once. CDR3 sequence: CSASGVNQPQHF. The CDR3 DNA is TGCAGTGCTTCCGGAGTCAATCAGCCCCAGCATTTT. The rearrangement uses TRBV20-1 and TRBJ1-5; D is uncertain. The CDR3 spans 12 residues. Deletions cut 5 bases from V and 3 bases from J, with 8 bases between. Germline V lookup: CDR1 DFQATT, CDR2 SNEGSKA (reference sequence).

The gene calls are TRBV11-2 and TRBJ1-6, with D unclear. Trimming pared 5 bases from V and 2 bases from J, leaving 22 bases between. The CDR3 is 19 amino acids. CDR1 SGHAT and CDR2 FQNNGV come from the germline V gene. DNA for the CDR3: TGTGCCAGCAGCCCCATCGTCCCGACATCTCGTCCCTATAATTCACCCCTCCACTTT. Its protein is CASSPIVPTSRPYNSPLHF.

This clonotype was recorded at least ten times. The V call is TRBV29-1, the J call TRBJ2-3; D might be TRBD1 (6 bases). The ends were cut back, 6 bases at V and 1 base at J, with 17 bases in the middle. Per the germline V gene, CDR1 is SQVTM and CDR2 is ANQGSEA. CDR3 length equals 15 residues. The CDR3 DNA is TGCAGCGTCACGGGGCAGGGGCCTGGCACAGATACGCAGTATTTT. Translated: CSVTGQGPGTDTQYF.

The V call is TRBV12-3 or TRBV12-4, the J call TRBJ1-1; D unresolved. There are 11 residues in the CDR3. V was clipped by 5 bases and J by 4 bases, with 5 bases between them. CDR3 sequence reads: CASSISTEAFF. CDR3 sequence (DNA): TGTGCCAGCAGTATAAGCACTGAAGCTTTCTTT.

The rearrangement joins TRBV2 to TRBJ1-4; D is uncertain. Germline V gives CDR1 SNHLY, CDR2 FYNNEI. CDR3 length: 15 amino acids. V dropped 1 base and J dropped 1 base, with 7 bases sitting between them. DNA for the CDR3: TGTGCCAGCAGTGAAGGGATTGGAACTAATGAAAAACTGTTTTTT. Amino acid sequence: CASSEGIGTNEKLFF.

This sequence joins TRBV6-2 or TRBV6-3 and TRBJ2-1; perhaps TRBD2 as D (6 bases). Trimming shortened V by 8 bases and J by 3 bases, and 11 bases separated the two germline ends. Germline V gene lookup returns CDR1 MNHEY and CDR2 SVGEGT. This CDR3 comprises 13 residues. The CDR3 protein is CASDGGIYNEQFF. CDR3 nucleotide sequence: TGTGCCAGCGACGGAGGGATCTACAATGAGCAGTTCTTC.